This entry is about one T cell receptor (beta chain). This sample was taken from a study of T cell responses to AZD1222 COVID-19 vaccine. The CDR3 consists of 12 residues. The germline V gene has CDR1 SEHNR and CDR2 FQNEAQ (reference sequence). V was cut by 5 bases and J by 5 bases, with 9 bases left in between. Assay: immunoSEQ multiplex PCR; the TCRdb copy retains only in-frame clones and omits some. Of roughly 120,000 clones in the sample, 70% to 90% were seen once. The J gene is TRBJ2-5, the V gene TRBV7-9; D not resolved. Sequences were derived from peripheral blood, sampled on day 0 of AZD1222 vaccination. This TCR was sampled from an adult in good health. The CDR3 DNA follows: TGTGCCAGCAGCCCGGACGACGAGACCCAGTACTTC. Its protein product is CASSPDDETQYF.